This T cell receptor (beta chain) was sequenced in a study of beta chain features in type 1 diabetes (dated by TCRdb to 2017 to 2018). In terms of the full investigation: Mean age, gender distribution, total cell number and subset yield were not different between patients and healthy donors. The study compared the TCRB repertoires of sorted circulating CD4+ T cell subsets in recently diagnosed type 1 diabetes patients with those in matched healthy donors. Regulatory and stem cell-like memory subsets were obtained from only 8 patients and roughly eight healthy donors, while naive and central memory subsets were obtained from all 30 or so donors. Across all samples, approximately 98,000,000 sorted cells were examined, and cell number per subset correlated strongly with RNA yield. Points the paper makes about the study in general: PCR may preferentially amplify shorter templates, but because patient and control samples were amplified and corrected together, any resulting skew would affect both groups equally. Naive, central memory and regulatory TCRB repertoires appeared to be more alike among patients than among healthy donors. Because cDNA rather than genomic DNA was sequenced, highly expressing activated cells could have been over-represented, although no difference in activation and CD3 levels was found between groups. In all four CD4+ subsets, TCRB CDR3 length was moderately but significantly shorter in type 1 diabetes patients. At VDJ recombination sites, patients with type 1 diabetes made fewer insertions and deleted more nucleotides, a pattern implying thymic rearrangement abnormalities. Because small numbers of individuals were included in the HLA sub-analyses, any influence of HLA type on TCRB rearrangement was left unresolved.

Each donor gave one peripheral blood draw, averaging around 0.11 L, which was collected into heparinised tubes. A BD FACSAria II was used to sort naive, central memory, regulatory and stem cell-like memory CD4+ T cells with a panel that included CD45RO, CCR7, CD25, CD127, CD95 and CD27. Purity was above 95% for every sorted population. PBMCs were separated immediately by Lymphoprep density gradient centrifugation and were stained directly, without being cultured. So that batch effects would be minimized, each experiment stained and sorted samples in pairs, pairing one healthy donor with one patient. The CDR3 measures 13 amino acids from cysteine to phenylalanine. Just the 39-base CDR3 DNA is kept, in frame starting at base 1. V loses 4 bases of germline sequence and J loses 9 bases, and the interval between the two ends is 13 bases. Sequences SEHNR (CDR1) and FQNEAQ (CDR2) are obtained from the germline V gene (reference sequence).

As concerns this clone: What antigen it recognizes has not been identified. No much larger clonotype is one base removed from it; base qualities were not supplied.

The entire isolated RNA was reverse transcribed using the High Capacity cDNA Reverse Transcription Kit, and thus expressed TCRB transcripts were sequenced. Naive, central memory and regulatory T cell samples underwent deep immunoSEQ sequencing, averaging about 3.57 million total reads per sample. Sorted cells were lysed in RLT buffer, and RNA was extracted using DNase-treated RNeasy Micro or Mini kits according to cell number. To prevent cross-contamination, each cell subset was processed individually, whereas patient and healthy donor samples were processed jointly. TCRB sequences were amplified from cDNA with the immunoSEQ multiplex PCR, producing 87-bp fragments spanning the CDR3 region. Sequencing of the amplicons was done on the Illumina HiSeq platform. The source study handled its data this way. PCR bias was corrected computationally using synthetic template baselines, and reads within Hamming distance 2 were collapsed, with unmergeable singletons discarded. Reads were aligned against IMGT so that V, D and J genes, CDR3 length and insertions or deletions at six rearrangement sites could be assigned. Within each subset, clonotype counts were normalized to the number of sorted cells before true diversity and Gini coefficients were calculated with the tcR R package. The overlap coefficient, calculated on TCRB nucleotide sequences, was used to measure repertoire sharing. Out-of-frame TCRB sequences from naive cells were analyzed as a proxy for the pre-selection repertoire. TCRdb holds this immuneACCESS table with in-frame rearrangements only. Some clones are missing; in checked studies, unresolved V genes explain under half, and the rest has no known cause. V and J calls and clone size are given by that table; D and trimming were obtained from the DNA. The sample records hundreds of thousands of clones, roughly an eighth of which are singletons. Jointly, the top ten make up about 0.017% of the sample.

The specimen sequenced was naive CD4+ T cells from blood. The cell subset or site label here, explained by the study, means: true naive CD4+ T cells. The sequence is built from TRBV7-9 and TRBJ1-5; the D gene is possibly TRBD1, with 5 bases matching. This TCR derives from a man aged 25-45 years with type 1 diabetes. The CDR3 here reads CASSSSGGWPQHF. The nucleotides read TGTGCCAGCAGCTCATCGGGGGGGTGGCCCCAGCATTTT.